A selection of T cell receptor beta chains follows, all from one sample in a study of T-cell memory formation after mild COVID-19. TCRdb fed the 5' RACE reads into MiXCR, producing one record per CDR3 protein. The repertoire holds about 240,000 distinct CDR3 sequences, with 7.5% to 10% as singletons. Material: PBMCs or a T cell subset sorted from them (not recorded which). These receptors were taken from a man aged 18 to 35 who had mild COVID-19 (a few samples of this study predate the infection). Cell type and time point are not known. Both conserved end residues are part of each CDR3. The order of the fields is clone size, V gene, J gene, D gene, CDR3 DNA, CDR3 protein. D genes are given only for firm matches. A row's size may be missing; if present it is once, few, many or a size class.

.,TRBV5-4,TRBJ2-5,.,TGTGCCAGCAGCGCCCGACAGAGCTACCAAGAGACCCAGTACTTC,CASSARQSYQETQYF
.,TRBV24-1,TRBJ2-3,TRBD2,TGTGCCACCAGCGAAGCCGGGACTATGCACACAGATACGCAGTATTTT,CATSEAGTMHTDTQYF
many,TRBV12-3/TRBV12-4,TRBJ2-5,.,TGTGCCAGCACCCCCTTTGGGACGGAAGAGACCCAGTACTTC,CASTPFGTEETQYF
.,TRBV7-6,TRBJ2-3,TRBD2,TGTGCCAGCAGCCCCATCCTCGGGACTAGTGGATCAGATACGCAGTATTTT,CASSPILGTSGSDTQYF
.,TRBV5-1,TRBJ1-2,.,TGCGCCAGCAGCTTGGAGCAGGGCTGGGGCTACACCTTC,CASSLEQGWGYTF
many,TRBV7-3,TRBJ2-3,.,TGTGCCAGCAGCACCCAGCAAGATACGCAGTATTTT,CASSTQQDTQYF
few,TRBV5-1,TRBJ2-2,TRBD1,TGCGCCAGCAGTGCCAGGGGGCCAGTCACCGGGGAGCTGTTTTTT,CASSARGPVTGELFF
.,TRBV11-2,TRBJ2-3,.,TGTGCCAGCAGCCCGGCCGGGATCCCAGATACGCAGTATTTT,CASSPAGIPDTQYF
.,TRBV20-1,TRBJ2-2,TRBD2,TGCAGTGCTAGGATAGCGGGGGCGCACACCGGGGAGCTGTTTTTT,CSARIAGAHTGELFF
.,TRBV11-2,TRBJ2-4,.,TGTGCCAGCAGCCATACCCGGGACCTAGCCAAAAACATTCAGTACTTC,CASSHTRDLAKNIQYF
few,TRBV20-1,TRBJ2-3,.,TGCAGTGCTAGAGTTCCGGGGCCTCCTGGTACGCAGTATTTT,CSARVPGPPGTQYF
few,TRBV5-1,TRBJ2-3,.,TGCGCCAGCAGCTTGGCCGCGGCGGGGAACACAGATACGCAGTATTTT,CASSLAAAGNTDTQYF
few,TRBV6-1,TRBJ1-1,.,TGTGCCAGCAGTGACTACGGACAGTTGAACACTGAAGCTTTCTTT,CASSDYGQLNTEAFF
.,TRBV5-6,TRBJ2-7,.,TGTGCCAGCACCAACAGACCTTTGGGGGACTCCTACGAGCAGTACTTC,CASTNRPLGDSYEQYF
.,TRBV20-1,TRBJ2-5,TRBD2,TGCAGTGCTAGGAAGAGACTAGCGGGGGCCCAAGAGACCCAGTACTTC,CSARKRLAGAQETQYF
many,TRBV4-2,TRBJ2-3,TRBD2,TGTGCCAGCAGCCAAGAGGGACTAGCGACAGATACGCAGTATTTT,CASSQEGLATDTQYF
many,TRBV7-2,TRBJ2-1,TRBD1,TGTGCCAGCAGCTTGGGGGACAGGGATTTCGATGAGCAGTTCTTC,CASSLGDRDFDEQFF
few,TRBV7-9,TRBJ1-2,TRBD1,TGTGCCAGCAGCTTTACCGGGGACAGCGATGGCTACACCTTC,CASSFTGDSDGYTF
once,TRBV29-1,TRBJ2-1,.,TGCAGCGTTGAAAGCCAGACCTACAATGAGCAGTTCTTC,CSVESQTYNEQFF
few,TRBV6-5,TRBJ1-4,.,TGTGCCAGCAGCCGAACACCCTCCAGTGAAAAACTGTTTTTT,CASSRTPSSEKLFF
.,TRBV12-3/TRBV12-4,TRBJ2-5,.,TGTGCCAGCAGTTTAGACGGTGGGGAGACCCAGTACTTC,CASSLDGGETQYF
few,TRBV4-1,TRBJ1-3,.,TGCGCCAGCAGCCAAGATCTCAGGGGTTCGGAGGACACCATATATTTT,CASSQDLRGSEDTIYF
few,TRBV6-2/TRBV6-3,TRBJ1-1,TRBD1,TGTGCCAGCAGTTCGGCCGGGACAGGGAACACTGAAGCTTTCTTT,CASSSAGTGNTEAFF
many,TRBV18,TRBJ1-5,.,TGTGCCAGCTCTCCACAGGGTATCGGCAATCAGCCCCAGCATTTT,CASSPQGIGNQPQHF
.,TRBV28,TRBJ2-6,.,TGTGCCAGCAGAACGGCGGGTGGGGCCAACGTCCTGACTTTC,CASRTAGGANVLTF
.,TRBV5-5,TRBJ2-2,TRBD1,TGTGCCAGCAGCCCGGACAGGATAGGGCAGAACACCGGGGAGCTGTTTTTT,CASSPDRIGQNTGELFF
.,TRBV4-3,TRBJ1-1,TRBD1,TGCGCCAGCAGCCACCTAGGACAGGGGAACACTGAAGCTTTCTTT,CASSHLGQGNTEAFF
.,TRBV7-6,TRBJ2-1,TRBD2,TGTGCCAGCAGCCTAACTAGCGATCCTTACAATGAGCAGTTCTTC,CASSLTSDPYNEQFF
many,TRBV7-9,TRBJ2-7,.,TGTGCCAGCGGAGGACAGCCGAGAATCTACGAGCAGTACTTC,CASGGQPRIYEQYF
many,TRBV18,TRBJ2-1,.,TGTGCCAGCTCACAATCGACTTCCGGGAATGAGCAGTTCTTC,CASSQSTSGNEQFF
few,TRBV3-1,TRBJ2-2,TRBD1,TGTGCCAGCAGCCCCCAGGGACAGAAAGTGACCGGGGAGCTGTTTTTT,CASSPQGQKVTGELFF
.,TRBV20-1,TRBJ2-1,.,TGCAGTGCTAGAGTGGGCATAGGTTGGAATGAGCAGTTCTTC,CSARVGIGWNEQFF
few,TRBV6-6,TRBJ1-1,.,TGTGCCAGCAGTTACATGACCGGACAGAGAAACACTGAAGCTTTCTTT,CASSYMTGQRNTEAFF
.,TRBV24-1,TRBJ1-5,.,TGTGCCACCAGTGATCGGACCTACAATCAGCCCCAGCATTTT,CATSDRTYNQPQHF
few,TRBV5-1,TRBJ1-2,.,TGCGCCAGCAGCTCCGCAGGGGACGGGGGCTACACCTTC,CASSSAGDGGYTF
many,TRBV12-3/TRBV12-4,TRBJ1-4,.,TGTGCCAGCAGACCGAACAGTCTCTTGGGTGAAAAACTGTTTTTT,CASRPNSLLGEKLFF
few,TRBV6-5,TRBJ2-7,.,TGTGCCAGCAGCCTCCGCAGGCAGGGAATCAACGAGCAGTACTTC,CASSLRRQGINEQYF
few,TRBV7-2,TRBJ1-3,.,TGTGCCAGCAGCTCAGATGGGGGTGGTGGAAACACCATATATTTT,CASSSDGGGGNTIYF
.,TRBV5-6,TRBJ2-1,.,TGTGCCAGCATTGCGGGGCCTAACAATGAGCAGTTCTTC,CASIAGPNNEQFF
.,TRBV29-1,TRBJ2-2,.,TGCAGCGTTCCGGGAGTCGTGGGGGAGCTGTTTTTT,CSVPGVVGELFF
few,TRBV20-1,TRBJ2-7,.,TGCAGTGCTAGTGGAGCCAGCTCCTACGAGCAGTACTTC,CSASGASSYEQYF
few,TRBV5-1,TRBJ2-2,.,TGCGCCAGCAGCTTGGACGTTCAGGGGACGGCCGGGGAGCTGTTTTTT,CASSLDVQGTAGELFF
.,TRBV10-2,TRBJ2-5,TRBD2,TGCGCCAGCAGGGGACTAGCGGGAGCGAAGAGTAAAGAGACCCAGTACTTC,CASRGLAGAKSKETQYF
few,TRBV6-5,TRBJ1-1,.,TGTGCCAGCAGTTACCCTGGACGTAGCGCTGAAGCTTTCTTT,CASSYPGRSAEAFF
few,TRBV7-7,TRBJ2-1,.,TGTGCTAGCAGCCAGACAGAGTACAATGAGCAGTTCTTC,CASSQTEYNEQFF
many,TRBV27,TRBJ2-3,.,TGTGCCAGCAGGCCGAGGGGCGCGGCAGATACGCAGTATTTT,CASRPRGAADTQYF
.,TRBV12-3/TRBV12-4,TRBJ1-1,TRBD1,TGTGCCAGCAGTGACCGACAGGGCATGAACACTGAAGCTTTCTTT,CASSDRQGMNTEAFF
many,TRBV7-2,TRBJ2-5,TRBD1,TGTGCCAGCAGCTTTTGGACAGGGGGAGAGGAGACCCAGTACTTC,CASSFWTGGEETQYF
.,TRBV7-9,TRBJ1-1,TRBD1,TGTGCCAGCAGCTTAAGGGACAGGGGCACTGAAGCTTTCTTT,CASSLRDRGTEAFF
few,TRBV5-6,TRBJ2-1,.,TGTGCCAGCAGCCGGATAGGGAATGAGCAGTTCTTC,CASSRIGNEQFF
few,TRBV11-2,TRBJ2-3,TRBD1,TGTGCCAGCAGCTTGATCAGGGGGCAAGATACGCAGTATTTT,CASSLIRGQDTQYF
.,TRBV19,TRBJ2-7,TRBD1,TGTGCCAGTAGCTCTAGGGACAGGCCCTCCTACGAGCAGTACTTC,CASSSRDRPSYEQYF
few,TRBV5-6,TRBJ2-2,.,TGTGCCAGCAGCGGCGGGACGGTTTCTAGCGTCGCCGGGGAGCTGTTTTTT,CASSGGTVSSVAGELFF
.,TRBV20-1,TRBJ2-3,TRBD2,TGCAGTGCTAGTGGTAGCGGGGCTTCAGATACGCAGTATTTT,CSASGSGASDTQYF
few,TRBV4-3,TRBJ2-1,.,TGCGCCAGCAGCCAAGAATTGAGGGCTGCCTACAATGAGCAGTTCTTC,CASSQELRAAYNEQFF
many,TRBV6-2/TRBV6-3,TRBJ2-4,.,TGTGCCATCCGACATCCGGGACTAGCCAAAAACATTCAGTACTTC,CAIRHPGLAKNIQYF
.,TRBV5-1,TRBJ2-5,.,TGCGCCACCTCGGACGGAAACCAAGAGACCCAGTACTTC,CATSDGNQETQYF
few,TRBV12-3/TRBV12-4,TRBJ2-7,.,TGTGCCAGCACCAGGGGGAGGACCTACGAGCAGTACTTC,CASTRGRTYEQYF
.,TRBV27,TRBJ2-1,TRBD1,TGTGCCAGCAGTAGGGGACAGACCTACAATGAGCAGTTCTTC,CASSRGQTYNEQFF